A single T cell receptor (beta chain) is shown here with its context. Its binding antigen is unknown. It has no much larger one-base neighbor in the sample; base qualities were not kept. These data originate in a study of blood T cells in healthy people across ages (dated by TCRdb to between 2014 and 2016). Background on the whole study: In model experiments, roughly one uniquely barcoded TCR beta cDNA molecule per two T cells was captured by template switching. Donors were grouped into four age groups: young (average approximately 16 years), middle-aged (around 39), aged (approximately 58) and long-lived (over 80). Using deep sequencing normalized with unique cDNA molecular identifiers, the study measured how TCR beta repertoire diversity changes with age. Two additional independent replicas of 1 million unique cDNA reads from the same blood draw were analyzed for two donors (one aged 18 to 29 and one aged 80 or older). On the study overall, not on this receptor specifically: The CMV infection status of donors was not known, potentially confounding age-related changes in expanded clonotypes. Bulk unsorted PBMC profiling prevented conclusive comparison of naive and antigen-experienced compartments. As age increased, observed TCR beta diversity per million T cells dropped in a roughly linear way, and a significant reduction was already evident by age about 40. Estimates of total diversity based on one million sequenced T cells were regarded as lower bounds and as underestimates. A strong correlation was found between observed TCR beta diversity and the percentage of naive T cells measured by flow cytometry. Compared with the aged group, the long-lived group had more naive CD4+ T cells, fewer expanded clones and increased TCR diversity, a pattern suggesting age selection.

Reading the germline V gene (reference sequence) gives CDR1 MNHEY and CDR2 SMNVEV. From the cysteine through the phenylalanine, the CDR3 covers 15 amino acids. This entry keeps only the CDR3 DNA: 45 bases, framed from base 1. Trimming removed 6 bases from V and 0 bases from J; the gene matches leave 8 bases unexplained. Donors were approximately 42 systemically healthy Caucasian individuals from Russia aged roughly 6 to 100 years. Ten milliliters of peripheral blood were drawn from each donor into EDTA-treated Vacutainer tubes. Ficoll-Paque density-gradient centrifugation was used to isolate PBMCs, with at least 7 million obtained per sample. Total RNA was extracted from PBMCs with Trizol reagent, with at least 6 micrograms obtained per sample. For every donor, an aliquot of PBMCs went through flow cytometry to measure the percentages of naive CD45RAhigh/CD27high T cells. Library creation used 5' RACE. TCRdb names Illumina HiSeq 2500 as the instrument used. A second about 7 to 12 cycle PCR used a sample-barcoded 5' primer and a J-beta primer mix. A unique molecular identifier was introduced onto each TCR beta cDNA molecule by a template-switch 5' adaptor carrying 12 random nucleotides. Each sample yielded at least 2.5 million CDR3-containing paired-end reads. All of the RNA was converted into first-strand cDNA using the Mint cDNA synthesis kit, with a TRBC-specific oligonucleotide serving as the primer. All cDNA was treated with uracil-DNA glycosylase and then went through a first 18-cycle PCR with the universal primers M1SS and BC2_uni_R. As for the original processing: Each sample was normalized by randomly selecting 1 million high-quality reads, each carrying a distinct molecular identifier. Reads sharing molecular identifiers were discarded rather than binned into consensus sequences. MiTCR, with a Q25 quality threshold and the strictest error-elimination algorithm, was used for CDR3 identification, clonotype clustering and error correction. Lower-bound total TCR beta diversity was estimated with a nonparametric unseen species model using Euler transformation. TCRdb passed the public sequencing reads through fastp at Q25 and MiXCR, retaining productive beta sequences. Entries are consolidated by CDR3 protein sequence, retaining the most common genes and DNA. These V and J calls are TCRdb output, not the study's own analysis. The sample table records 750,000 to 1,000,000 distinct CDR3 sequences; almost 30% of these occur just once. The top ten clonotypes cover about 9.4% of the sample.

The same sample was also studied in work on T cells of mothers and their children. The second paper states: Nine systemically healthy Caucasian individuals served as donors, namely three mothers together with their six children. cDNA synthesis used all of the extracted RNA, with around 1.5 ug of RNA in each 15 ul reaction. In the second PCR, the M1S primer added sample barcodes and 2-4 random nucleotides. More than 8 million TCR beta CDR3 reads were obtained from each mother, and millions of reads were obtained from each child. In both related and unrelated pairs, thymic selection shapes the output of TCR recombination in a similar way, with inherited differences having only a minor effect. Related mother-child pairs always showed normalized repertoire overlap that was slightly higher than in unrelated mother-child pairs, though the difference was never significant. With a sensitivity of about 100 clones per million clonotypes, no persistent microchimeric T cell clones were detected. To look for features that set related mother-child pairs apart from unrelated individuals, the researchers ran deep NGS to compare the TCR beta repertoires of mothers and children. On average, the children were roughly 11 +/- 4 years old, while the mothers were approximately 40 +/- 4 years old. After adapter ligation with NEBNext reagents, the libraries were sequenced on Illumina HiSeq 2000 with 100+100 nt paired-end reads. To prevent cross-contamination, the mother and child libraries were prepared one month apart and sequenced in separate runs. For each donor, somewhere between roughly 450,000 and 2,100,000 distinct TCR beta clonotypes were identified. Naive TCR beta clonotypes were estimated from low-frequency clonotypes matched to each donor's FACS-determined naive share, without sorting.

The clonotype was recovered from a woman aged 35 to 49 in good health. Here the chain combines TRBV27 and TRBJ2-7, and TRBD1 aligns with 7 junction nucleotides. The sequenced sample was blood. The CDR3 protein sequence reads: CASRLTGAISYEQYF. The sequenced DNA is TGTGCCAGCAGGCTCACAGGGGCCATCTCCTACGAGCAGTACTTC.